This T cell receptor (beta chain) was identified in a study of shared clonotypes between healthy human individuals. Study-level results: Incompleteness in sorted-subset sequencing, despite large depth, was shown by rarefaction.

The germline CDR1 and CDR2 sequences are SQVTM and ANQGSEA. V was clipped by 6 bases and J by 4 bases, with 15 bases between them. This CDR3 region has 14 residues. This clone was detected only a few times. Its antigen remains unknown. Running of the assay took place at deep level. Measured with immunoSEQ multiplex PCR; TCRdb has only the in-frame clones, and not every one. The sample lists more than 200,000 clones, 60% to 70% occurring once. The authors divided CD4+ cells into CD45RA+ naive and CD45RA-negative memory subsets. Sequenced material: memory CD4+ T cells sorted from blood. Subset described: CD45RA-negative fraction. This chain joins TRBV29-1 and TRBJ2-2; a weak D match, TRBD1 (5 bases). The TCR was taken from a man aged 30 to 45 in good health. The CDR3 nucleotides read TGCAGCGTGAGGCAGGGTATAGTCACCGGGGAGCTGTTTTTT. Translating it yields CSVRQGIVTGELFF.